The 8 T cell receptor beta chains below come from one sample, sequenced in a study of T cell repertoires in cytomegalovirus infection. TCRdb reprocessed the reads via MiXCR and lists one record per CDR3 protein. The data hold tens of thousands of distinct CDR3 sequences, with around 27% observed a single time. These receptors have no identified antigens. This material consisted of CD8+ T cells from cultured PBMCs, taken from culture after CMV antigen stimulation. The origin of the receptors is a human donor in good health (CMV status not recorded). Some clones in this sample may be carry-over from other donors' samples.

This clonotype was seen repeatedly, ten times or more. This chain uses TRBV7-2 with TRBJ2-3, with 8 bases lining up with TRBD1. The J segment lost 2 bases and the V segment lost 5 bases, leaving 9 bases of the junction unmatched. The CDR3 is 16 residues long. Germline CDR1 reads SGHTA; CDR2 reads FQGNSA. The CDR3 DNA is TGTGCCAGCAGCCTACCGGGGACAGGTGCCACAGATACGCAGTATTTT. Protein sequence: CASSLPGTGATDTQYF.

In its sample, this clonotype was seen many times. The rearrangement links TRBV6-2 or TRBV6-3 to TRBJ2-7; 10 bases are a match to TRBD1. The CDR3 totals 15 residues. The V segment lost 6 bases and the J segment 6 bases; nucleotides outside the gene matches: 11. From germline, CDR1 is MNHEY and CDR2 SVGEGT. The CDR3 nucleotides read TGTGCCAGCAGCCGACCGGGACAGGGGAGTCGCGAGCAGTACTTC. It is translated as CASSRPGQGSREQYF.

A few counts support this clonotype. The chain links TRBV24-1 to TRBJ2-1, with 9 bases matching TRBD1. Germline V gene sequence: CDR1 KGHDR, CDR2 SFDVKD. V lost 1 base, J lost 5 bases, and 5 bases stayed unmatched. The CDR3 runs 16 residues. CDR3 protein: CATSDFGGTGNNEQFF. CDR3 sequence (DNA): TGTGCCACCAGTGATTTCGGAGGGACAGGGAACAATGAGCAGTTCTTC.

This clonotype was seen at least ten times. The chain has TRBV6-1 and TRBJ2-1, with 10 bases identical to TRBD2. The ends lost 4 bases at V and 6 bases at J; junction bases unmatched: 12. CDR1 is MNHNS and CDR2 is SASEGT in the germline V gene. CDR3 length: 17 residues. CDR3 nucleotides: TGTGCCAGCAGTGTAAGAGCGGGAGGGTCTGGGGGCAATGAGCAGTTCTTC. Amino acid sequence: CASSVRAGGSGGNEQFF.

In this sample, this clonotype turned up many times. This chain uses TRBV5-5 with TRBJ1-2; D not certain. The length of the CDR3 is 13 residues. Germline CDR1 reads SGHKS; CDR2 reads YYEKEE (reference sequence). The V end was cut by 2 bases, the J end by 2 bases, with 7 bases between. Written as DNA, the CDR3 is TGTGCCAGCAGCTTCGATCTCAACTATGGCTACACCTTC. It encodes CASSFDLNYGYTF.

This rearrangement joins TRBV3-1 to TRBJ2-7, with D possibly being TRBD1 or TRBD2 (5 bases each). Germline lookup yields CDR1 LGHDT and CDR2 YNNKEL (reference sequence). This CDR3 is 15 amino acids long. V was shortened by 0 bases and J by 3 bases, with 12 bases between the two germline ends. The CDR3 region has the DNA TGTGCCAGCAGCCAAGATTTGGGGACGCTCTACGAGCAGTACTTC. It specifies CASSQDLGTLYEQYF.

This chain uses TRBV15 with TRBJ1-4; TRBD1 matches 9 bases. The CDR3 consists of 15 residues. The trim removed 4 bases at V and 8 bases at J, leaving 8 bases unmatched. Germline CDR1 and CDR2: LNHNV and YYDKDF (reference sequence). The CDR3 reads CATSTPTGGTEKLFF. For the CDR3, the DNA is TGTGCCACCAGCACCCCGACAGGGGGTACAGAAAAACTGTTTTTT.

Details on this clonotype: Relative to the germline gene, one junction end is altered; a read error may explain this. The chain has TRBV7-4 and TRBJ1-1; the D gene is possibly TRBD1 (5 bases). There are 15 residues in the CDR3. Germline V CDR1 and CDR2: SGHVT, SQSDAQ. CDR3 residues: CASGLNLGPNTEAFF. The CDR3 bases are TGTGCCAGCGGCTTAAATTTGGGGCCGAACACTGAAGCTTTCTTT.